What follows are 21 T cell receptor beta chains derived from one specimen sequenced in a study of T-cell reconstitution after alpha-beta-depleted transplantation in children. This sample's TCRbeta library carried unique molecular identifier barcodes. TCRdb analysed the PCR reads with MiXCR anew, one entry per CDR3 protein. The data contain a few hundred thousand distinct CDR3 sequences, 20% to 30% of them singletons. The sequenced sample was PBMCs, obtained before TCRalphabeta/CD19-depleted stem cell transplant. The receptors shown here come from a boy less than two years old with Wiskott-Aldrich syndrome, due to receive a stem cell transplant.

Worth noting for this clonotype: The junction and the germline gene differ at one end; a read error may be behind it. This sequence joins TRBV10-3 and TRBJ2-7, with a possible D match to TRBD1 (5 bases). CDR1 is ENHRY and CDR2 is SYGVKD in the germline V gene. CDR3 length: 14 amino acids. The CDR3 is CAIGAAEGSFEQYF. The CDR3 DNA reads as TGTGCCATTGGGGCGGCGGAAGGATCCTTCGAGCAGTACTTC.

V usage is TRBV20-1 and J usage is TRBJ2-2; D might be TRBD2 (6 bases). Germline assignment: CDR1 DFQATT and CDR2 SNEGSKA (reference sequence). The V end lost 2 bases, the J end lost 6 bases, and 16 bases lay between the germline ends. The CDR3 spans 15 residues. This chain's CDR3 is CSARPGLQGAGELFF. The CDR3 DNA is TGCAGTGCTAGACCGGGACTTCAAGGTGCCGGGGAGCTGTTTTTT.

This clonotype showed up just a few times. The gene calls are TRBV12-3 or TRBV12-4 and TRBJ1-5, with unresolved D. Trimming removed 5 bases at V and 3 bases at J, with 8 bases between. The CDR3 loop spans 13 amino acids. The CDR3 nucleotides are TGTGCCAGCAGTCGGGCACACAATCAGCCCCAGCATTTT. The encoded protein is CASSRAHNQPQHF.

The DNA for the CDR3 is TGTGCCAGCGGACTACTGGCATACGAGCAGTACTTC. Protein product: CASGLLAYEQYF. V and J are TRBV12-3 or TRBV12-4 and TRBJ2-7, with D possibly TRBD2 on 6 matching bases. This CDR3 spans 12 amino acids. Trimming pared 8 bases from V and 4 bases from J, leaving 12 bases between.

A few counts support this clonotype. The chain links TRBV5-1 to TRBJ2-5, with D maybe TRBD1 (5 bases). V was pared by 4 bases and J by 1 base, with 14 bases between. CDR1 is SGHRS, CDR2 YFSETQ, per germline. The CDR3 consists of 15 residues. CDR3 DNA sequence: TGCGCCAGCAGCCCCGTAACAGGTGCCCAAGAGACCCAGTACTTC. Its protein is CASSPVTGAQETQYF.

This chain uses TRBV15 with TRBJ2-5, with TRBD2 matching over 11 bases. Germline CDR1 LNHNV, CDR2 YYDKDF (reference sequence). The CDR3 sequence is 14 residues long. The V and J ends lost 5 bases and 3 bases, in that order; junction bases with no gene match: 2. The CDR3 DNA reads as TGTGCCACCAGCCTTAGCGGGAGGGAAGAGACCCAGTACTTC. Its protein is CATSLSGREETQYF.

This clonotype was counted a few times. The chain employs TRBV20-1 and TRBJ2-5; TRBD2 matches 15 bases. This CDR3 has 20 residues. Per germline, CDR1 DFQATT and CDR2 SNEGSKA (reference sequence). The trim removed 0 bases at V and 4 bases at J, leaving 15 bases unmatched. As DNA, the CDR3 is TGCAGTGCTAGAGATCGGCGGACTAGCGGGAGGGCCCTGTGGGGAGAGACCCAGTACTTC. Its translation is CSARDRRTSGRALWGETQYF.

This clonotype occurred a few times. The chain recombines TRBV6-1 with TRBJ2-1, with a weak D call TRBD1 (6 bases). The germline V and J ends were trimmed by 2 bases and 2 bases, with 13 bases remaining between them. The germline V gene encodes CDR1 MNHNS and CDR2 SASEGT. This CDR3 comprises 16 residues. DNA of the CDR3: TGTGCCAGCAGTGAATTTCACAGGGTGGCCTACAATGAGCAGTTCTTC. The encoded protein is CASSEFHRVAYNEQFF.

This clonotype was recorded a few times. CDR3 nucleotides: TGCGCCAGCAGCCTGGGGACGACGGGGGGCTACACCTTC. Translating gives CASSLGTTGGYTF. V usage is TRBV5-1 and J usage is TRBJ1-2, with a tentative D call TRBD1 (5 bases). Germline lookup yields CDR1 SGHRS and CDR2 YFSETQ. Trimming cost V 4 bases and J 8 bases, with 15 bases left between them. The CDR3 is 13 residues long.

This sequence joins TRBV15 and TRBJ2-1; tentatively, D is TRBD1 or TRBD2 (6 bases each). V lost 5 bases and J 6 bases, leaving 17 bases between the germline ends. The CDR3 is 15 amino acids. Germline V gives CDR1 LNHNV, CDR2 YYDKDF (reference sequence). The CDR3 sequence: CATSRGQTSSNEQFF. CDR3 sequence (DNA): TGTGCCACCAGCCGAGGACAGACTAGTTCCAATGAGCAGTTCTTC.

This chain links TRBV20-1 with TRBJ2-1; 9 nucleotides align to TRBD2. The ends lost 4 bases at V and 6 bases at J; junction bases unmatched: 10. Germline CDR1 is DFQATT and CDR2 is SNEGSKA (reference sequence). CDR3 length equals 15 residues. The CDR3 DNA reads TGCAGTGCTAAGTCGAGCGGGAGGAACTTCAATGAGCAGTTCTTC. Encoded protein: CSAKSSGRNFNEQFF.

This chain links TRBV20-1 with TRBJ2-1, with 12 nucleotides matching TRBD2. The CDR3 has 16 amino acids. The ends lost 4 bases at V and 10 bases at J; junction bases unmatched: 14. Per germline, CDR1 DFQATT and CDR2 SNEGSKA (reference sequence). The CDR3 coding sequence is TGCAGTGCTACCTCCGGGGTTACTAGCGGGAGGATAGAGCAGTTCTTC. The encoded protein is CSATSGVTSGRIEQFF.

The chain joins TRBV25-1 to TRBJ2-7; TRBD2 aligns across 7 bases. This CDR3 region has 13 residues. The trim removed 8 bases at V and 2 bases at J, leaving 6 bases unmatched. Germline CDR1 MGHDK, CDR2 SYGVNS. CDR3 sequence reads: CASGTGLAYEQYF. CDR3 coding DNA: TGTGCCAGCGGGACCGGACTAGCCTACGAGCAGTACTTC.

The sample holds many counts of this clonotype. V is TRBV6-1 and J is TRBJ1-2; 8 nucleotides agree with TRBD1. V lost 0 bases and J lost 4; bases outside the gene matches: 1. This CDR3 is 14 amino acids long. Looked up from germline, CDR1 is MNHNS and CDR2 is SASEGT. CDR3: CASSEAGQAYGYTF. CDR3 in DNA: TGTGCCAGCAGTGAAGCGGGACAGGCCTATGGCTACACCTTC.

This clonotype was observed a handful of times. This chain connects TRBV27 to TRBJ2-2; D possibly matches TRBD1 or TRBD2 (5 bases each). There are 14 residues in the CDR3. Trimming pared 2 bases from V and 3 bases from J, leaving 7 bases between. CDR1 MNHEY and CDR2 SMNVEV come from the germline V gene (reference sequence). The chain's CDR3 is CASSLRGDTGELFF. In DNA form, the CDR3 reads TGTGCCAGCAGTTTAAGGGGAGACACCGGGGAGCTGTTTTTT.

The V and J genes are TRBV5-4 and TRBJ2-1; the match to TRBD2 covers 10 bases. The CDR3 has 15 residues. Germline CDR1 is SGHNT and CDR2 is YYREEE (reference sequence). The ends lost 4 bases at V and 5 bases at J; junction bases unmatched: 6. In nucleotides, the CDR3 is TGTGCCAGCAGCCCCGGGAGCGGGAGGGACAATGAGCAGTTCTTC. Translating gives CASSPGSGRDNEQFF.

The gene calls are TRBV9 and TRBJ2-3; the D is unclear. Germline CDR1 is SGDLS and CDR2 is YYNGEE. The V end lost 4 bases, the J end lost 5 bases, and 11 bases lay between the germline ends. The CDR3 contains 13 residues. The CDR3 spells CASSLEFLDTQYF. In DNA, the CDR3 is TGTGCCAGCAGCTTGGAGTTCTTAGATACGCAGTATTTT.

The rearrangement links TRBV7-9 to TRBJ1-4, with D unclear. Trimming removed 5 bases at V and 7 bases at J, with 5 bases between. The germline V gene encodes CDR1 SEHNR and CDR2 FQNEAQ (reference sequence). The CDR3 totals 11 residues. CDR3 residues: CASSHGEKLFF. In nucleotides, the CDR3 is TGTGCCAGCAGCCACGGTGAAAAACTGTTTTTT.

There are a few counts of this clonotype. The rearrangement links TRBV4-1 to TRBJ1-2, with D unresolved. Germline CDR1 and CDR2: MGHRA and YSYEKL. CDR3 length: 15 amino acids. The ends were cut back, 1 base at V and 0 bases at J, with 9 bases in the middle. The CDR3 DNA reads TGCGCCAGCAGCCAAGTCCCGGCGGCTAACTATGGCTACACCTTC. This codes for CASSQVPAANYGYTF.

Note on this clonotype: One end of the junction does not line up with germline, which may come from a read error. V and J are TRBV6-1 and TRBJ2-7, with 11 bases fitting TRBD1. From germline, CDR1 is MNHNS and CDR2 SASEGT. The CDR3 covers 15 residues. CDR3 nucleotides: TGTGCCACCAGTACAAGGGACAGGGGGACCTACGAGCAGTACTTC. It specifies CATSTRDRGTYEQYF.

The chain has TRBV7-6 and TRBJ2-5; D remains ambiguous. This CDR3 comprises 14 residues. Germline values: CDR1 SGHVS, CDR2 FNYEAQ. Trimming left V 1 base short and J 5 bases short, with 11 bases between. The CDR3: CASSLGDSYETQYF. The CDR3 DNA reads as TGTGCCAGCAGCTTAGGAGATTCTTACGAGACCCAGTACTTC.